The next 18 T cell receptor beta chains were all read from a single sample in a study of memory CD4+ T cells and cytomegalovirus serostatus. Single viable CD3+CD4+CD8-CD45RO+ cells were sorted as the memory CD4+ T cells. Libraries were prepared by immunoSEQ multiplex PCR; TCRdb keeps only in-frame clonotypes and omits some of them. The sample lists some 80,000 clones, about 85% occurring once. Input material: memory CD4+ T cells from blood. Receptors originate from an adult in good health and CMV-seronegative.

To note about this clone: The junction departs from the called germline gene at one end, perhaps through a read error. The rearrangement joins TRBV7-7 to TRBJ2-1, with TRBD1 identical over 8 bases. CDR3 size: 13 residues. Germline V gives CDR1 SSHAT, CDR2 FNYEAQ (reference sequence). The CDR3 loop is CASSVDRGDEQFF. The CDR3 bases are TGTGCTAGCAGCGTAGACAGGGGCGATGAGCAGTTCTTC.

V usage is TRBV5-6 and J usage is TRBJ2-4; perhaps TRBD1 as D (5 bases). Trimming cost V 3 bases and J 1 base, with 11 bases left between them. Germline loops: CDR1 SGHDT, CDR2 YYEEEE. The CDR3 is made up of 15 amino acids. The CDR3 loop is CASSSWGLAKNIQYF. CDR3 nucleotides: TGTGCCAGCAGCTCCTGGGGCTTGGCCAAAAACATTCAGTACTTC.

CDR3 region: CASSSFPGDAEAFF. The CDR3 DNA reads as TGTGCCAGCAGTTCGTTTCCAGGAGACGCCGAAGCTTTCTTT. V gene TRBV5-5 combines with J gene TRBJ1-1; D ambiguous. This CDR3 contains 14 residues. V lost 5 bases, J lost 8 bases, and 19 bases lay in between. CDR1 SGHKS and CDR2 YYEKEE come from the germline V gene (reference sequence).

This sequence joins TRBV25-1 and TRBJ1-5, with D hard to call. V was shortened by 4 bases and J by 2 bases, with 6 bases between the two germline ends. In germline, CDR1 is MGHDK, CDR2 SYGVNS. The CDR3 has 13 amino acids. The CDR3 DNA is TGTGCCAGCAGTGGGGTGGGCAATCAGCCCCAGCATTTT. It is translated as CASSGVGNQPQHF.

This chain links TRBV4-2 with TRBJ2-1; D not certain. The V gene's germline CDR1 is LGHNA and CDR2 YNFKEQ. The V gene lost 1 base and the J gene lost 6 bases, with 7 bases spanning the gap. CDR3 length: 13 residues. In nucleotides, the CDR3 is TGTGCCAGCAGCCAAGGGCGACGCAATGAGCAGTTCTTC. Amino acid sequence: CASSQGRRNEQFF.

J is TRBJ2-7 and V is TRBV28, with D possibly matching TRBD1 (5 bases). Trimming pared 3 bases from V and 3 bases from J, leaving 9 bases between. Germline CDR1 is MDHEN and CDR2 is SYDVKM. The CDR3 runs to 13 residues. DNA of the CDR3: TGTGCCAGCAGTTTGACAGTACTCTACGAGCAGTACTTC. Protein product: CASSLTVLYEQYF.

This clone was recorded a few times. The rearrangement links TRBV30 to TRBJ1-5; D is undetermined. Trimming shortened V by 0 bases and J by 9 bases, and 18 bases separated the two germline ends. CDR3 length: 15 amino acids. The germline gives CDR1 GTSNPN, CDR2 SVGIG (reference sequence). The CDR3 sequence is CAWSVRGSGVRPQHF. In DNA, the CDR3 is TGTGCCTGGAGTGTACGCGGGTCCGGGGTGAGGCCCCAGCATTTT. The entire variable domain, with the rest obtained from reference TRBV30 and TRBJ1-5, is as follows: SQTIHQWPATLVQPVGSPLSLECTVEGTSNPNLYWYRQAAGRGLQLLFYSVGIGQISSEVPQNLSASRPQDRQFILSSKKLLLSDSGFYLCAWSVRGSGVRPQHFGDGTRLSIL.

This chain joins TRBV30 and TRBJ1-2; D is unclear. CDR1 GTSNPN and CDR2 SVGIG come from the germline V gene (reference sequence). V lost 4 bases, J lost 9 bases, and 21 bases lay in between. This CDR3 has 14 residues. CDR3 DNA sequence: TGTGCCTGGACTAAATCGGGGTCCCCTCTTCGCTACACCTTC. Its translation: CAWTKSGSPLRYTF.

The rearrangement links TRBV9 to TRBJ1-2; D is ambiguous. Trimming pared 0 bases from V and 4 bases from J, leaving 10 bases between. CDR1 is SGDLS, CDR2 YYNGEE, per germline. The CDR3 extends over 14 amino acids. The CDR3 DNA is TGTGCCAGCAGCGTAGTAGGAGAGAGCTATGGCTACACCTTC. Translation: CASSVVGESYGYTF.

V is TRBV28 and J is TRBJ1-2; D might be TRBD1 (5 bases). CDR1 MDHEN and CDR2 SYDVKM come from the germline V gene. Trimming removed 3 bases from V and 7 bases from J, with 18 bases in between. This CDR3 comprises 15 residues. The DNA for the CDR3 is TGTGCCAGCAGTTTTCATGGGGACGTCGTTAGTGGCTACACCTTC. It encodes CASSFHGDVVSGYTF.

The chain employs TRBV6-1 and TRBJ2-2; D gene uncertain. Trimming took 0 bases from V and 4 from J, leaving 6 bases between them. CDR1 is MNHNS, CDR2 SASEGT, per germline. The CDR3 is 14 residues long. The CDR3 DNA reads TGTGCCAGCAGTGAAGCCCAAAGCACCGGGGAGCTGTTTTTT. This codes for CASSEAQSTGELFF.

This sequence joins TRBV7-3 and TRBJ2-5, with TRBD2 matching 8 bases. V was pared by 3 bases and J by 1 base, with 10 bases of the junction left unmatched. The germline CDR1 and CDR2 sequences are SGHTA and FQGTGA. The CDR3 runs to 17 residues. The CDR3 reads CASSLAGAGGIQETQYF. CDR3 nucleotide sequence: TGTGCCAGCAGCTTGGCCGGCGCGGGGGGAATCCAAGAGACCCAGTACTTC.

The chain has TRBV5-5 and TRBJ1-6; D is undetermined. The ends were cut back, 3 bases at V and 4 bases at J, with 8 bases in the middle. The CDR3 spans 14 residues. Germline CDR1 SGHKS, CDR2 YYEKEE (reference sequence). As DNA, the CDR3 is TGTGCCAGCAGCTCCGGGTCTTATAATTCACCCCTCCACTTT. This translates into CASSSGSYNSPLHF.

The gene calls are TRBV4-1 and TRBJ1-5; D is unresolved. The V and J ends lost 0 bases and 3 bases respectively, with 9 bases between them. The CDR3 has 15 amino acids. Per germline, CDR1 MGHRA and CDR2 YSYEKL. The CDR3 bases are TGCGCCAGCAGCCAAGATAGACGTTTCAATCAGCCCCAGCATTTT. This codes for CASSQDRRFNQPQHF.

Only one count was recorded for this clone. The V and J genes are TRBV5-6 and TRBJ2-7; TRBD1 matches at 7 bases. V was pared by 7 bases and J by 2 bases, with 9 bases of the junction left unmatched. Looked up from germline, CDR1 is SGHDT and CDR2 is YYEEEE. The CDR3 loop spans 14 amino acids. In nucleotides, the CDR3 is TGTGCCAGCCTCGGACCCCAGGGGGCCTACGAGCAGTACTTC. Translation gives CASLGPQGAYEQYF.

The genes are TRBV2 and TRBJ1-1, with D possibly being TRBD1 (6 bases). The CDR3 runs 13 residues. V was pared by 6 bases and J by 4 bases, with 12 bases between. Germline values: CDR1 SNHLY, CDR2 FYNNEI. CDR3: CASSLQGLTEAFF. CDR3 in DNA: TGTGCCAGCAGCTTACAGGGACTCACTGAAGCTTTCTTT.

The V gene is TRBV5-1, the J gene TRBJ2-7, with 8 bases matching TRBD1. Germline V gene sequence: CDR1 SGHRS, CDR2 YFSETQ. With 0 bases clipped from V and 4 bases from J, the junction kept 6 bases outside the gene matches. The CDR3 extends over 15 amino acids. The CDR3, as DNA: TGCGCCAGCAGCTTGGCACCGGACAGGGAATACGAGCAGTACTTC. It is translated as CASSLAPDREYEQYF.

This clone occurred once. The V call is TRBV15, the J call TRBJ2-1; tentatively, D is TRBD1 or TRBD2 (6 bases each). Trimming took 1 base from V and 6 from J, leaving 16 bases between them. Germline lookup yields CDR1 LNHNV and CDR2 YYDKDF (reference sequence). The CDR3 has 16 amino acids. CDR3 in DNA: TGTGCCACCAGCAGAGCAAGGGGGGCCGTCAGCAATGAGCAGTTCTTC. It is translated as CATSRARGAVSNEQFF.